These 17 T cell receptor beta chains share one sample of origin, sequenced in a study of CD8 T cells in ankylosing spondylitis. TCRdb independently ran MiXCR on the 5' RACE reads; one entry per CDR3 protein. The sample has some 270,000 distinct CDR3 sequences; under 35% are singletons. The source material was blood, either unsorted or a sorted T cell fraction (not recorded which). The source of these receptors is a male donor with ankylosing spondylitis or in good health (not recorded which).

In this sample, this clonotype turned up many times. This CDR3 is CSARDQGGGAPHTGELFF. CDR3 bases: TGCAGTGCTAGAGATCAAGGCGGGGGGGCCCCCCACACCGGGGAGCTGTTTTTT. The rearrangement links TRBV20-1 to TRBJ2-2, with 9 bases aligning to TRBD2. V lost 0 bases, J lost 3 bases, and 11 bases stayed unmatched. This CDR3 has 18 amino acids. Germline loops: CDR1 DFQATT, CDR2 SNEGSKA (reference sequence).

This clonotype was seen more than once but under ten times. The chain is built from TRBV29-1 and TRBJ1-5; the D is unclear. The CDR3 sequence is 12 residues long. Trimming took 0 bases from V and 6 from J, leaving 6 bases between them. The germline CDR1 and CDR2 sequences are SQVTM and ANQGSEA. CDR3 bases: TGCAGCGTTGAAGAGGCAGGTCAGCCCCAGCATTTT. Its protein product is CSVEEAGQPQHF.

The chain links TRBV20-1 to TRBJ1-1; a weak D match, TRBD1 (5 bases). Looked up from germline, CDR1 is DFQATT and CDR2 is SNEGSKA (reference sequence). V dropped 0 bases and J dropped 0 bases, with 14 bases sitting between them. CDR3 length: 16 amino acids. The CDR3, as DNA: TGCAGTGCTAGAGAACTGCCGGGGGGAATGAACACTGAAGCTTTCTTT. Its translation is CSARELPGGMNTEAFF.

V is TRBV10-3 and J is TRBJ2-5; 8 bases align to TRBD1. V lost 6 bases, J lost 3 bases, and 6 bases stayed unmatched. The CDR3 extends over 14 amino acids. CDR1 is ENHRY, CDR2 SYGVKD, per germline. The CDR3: CAIRRTGLEETQYF. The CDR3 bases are TGTGCCATCAGGCGGACAGGGTTGGAAGAGACCCAGTACTTC.

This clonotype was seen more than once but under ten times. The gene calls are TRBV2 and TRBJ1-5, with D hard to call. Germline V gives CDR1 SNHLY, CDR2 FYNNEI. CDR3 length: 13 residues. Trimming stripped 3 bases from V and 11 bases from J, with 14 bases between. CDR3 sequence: CASSDDPGRAQHF. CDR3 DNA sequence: TGTGCCAGCAGTGACGACCCCGGGCGCGCCCAGCATTTT.

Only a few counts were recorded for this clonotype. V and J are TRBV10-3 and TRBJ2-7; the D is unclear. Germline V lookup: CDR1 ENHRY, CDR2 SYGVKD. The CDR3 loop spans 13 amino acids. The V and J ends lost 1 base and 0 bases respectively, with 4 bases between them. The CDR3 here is CAISEYNSYEQYF. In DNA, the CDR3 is TGTGCCATCAGTGAGTACAACTCCTACGAGCAGTACTTC.

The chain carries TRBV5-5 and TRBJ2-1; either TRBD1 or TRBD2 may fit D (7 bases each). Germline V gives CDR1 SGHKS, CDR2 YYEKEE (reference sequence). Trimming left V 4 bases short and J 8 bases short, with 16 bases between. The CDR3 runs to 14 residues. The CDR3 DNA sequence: TGTGCCAGCAGCCCAGGGGGGGACATCCATGAGCAGTTCTTC. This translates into CASSPGGDIHEQFF.

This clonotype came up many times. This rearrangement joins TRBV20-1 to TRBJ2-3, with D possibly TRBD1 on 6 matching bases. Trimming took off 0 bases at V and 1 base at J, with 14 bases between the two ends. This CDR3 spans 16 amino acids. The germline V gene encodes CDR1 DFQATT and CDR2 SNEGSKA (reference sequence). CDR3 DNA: TGCAGTGCTAGAGATCGTCAGGGGTCCGGCACAGATACGCAGTATTTT. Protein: CSARDRQGSGTDTQYF.

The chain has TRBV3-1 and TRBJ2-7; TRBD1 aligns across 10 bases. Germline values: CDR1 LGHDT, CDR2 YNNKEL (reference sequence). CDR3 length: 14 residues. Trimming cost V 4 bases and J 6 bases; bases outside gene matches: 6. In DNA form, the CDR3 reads TGTGCCAGCAGCCGCCGACAGGGGGCGGGCGAGCAGTACTTC. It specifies CASSRRQGAGEQYF.

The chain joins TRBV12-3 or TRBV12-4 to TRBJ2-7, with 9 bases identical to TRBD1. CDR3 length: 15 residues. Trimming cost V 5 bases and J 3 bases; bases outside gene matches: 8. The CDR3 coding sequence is TGTGCCAGCAGTAACCCCGGACAGGGGATCTACGAGCAGTACTTC. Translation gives CASSNPGQGIYEQYF.

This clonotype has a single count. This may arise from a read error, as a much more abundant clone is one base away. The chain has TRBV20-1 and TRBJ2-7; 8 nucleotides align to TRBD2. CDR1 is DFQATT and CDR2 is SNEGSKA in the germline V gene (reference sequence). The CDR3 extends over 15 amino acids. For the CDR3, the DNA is TGCTGTGCTAGGCCCCGAGTAGCGGGGAGCTACGAGCAGTACTTC. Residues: CCARPRVAGSYEQYF.

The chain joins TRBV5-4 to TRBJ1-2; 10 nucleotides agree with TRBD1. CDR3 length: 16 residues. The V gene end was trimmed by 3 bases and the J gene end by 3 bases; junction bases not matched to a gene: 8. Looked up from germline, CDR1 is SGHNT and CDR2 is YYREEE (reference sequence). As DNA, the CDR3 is TGTGCCAGCAGCTCCCCGGGACAGGGGAGTTACTATGGCTACACCTTC. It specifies CASSSPGQGSYYGYTF. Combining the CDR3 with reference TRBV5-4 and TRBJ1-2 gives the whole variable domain ETGVTQSPTHLIKTRGQQVTLRCSSQSGHNTVSWYQQALGQGPQFIFQYYREEENGRGNFPPRFSGLQFPNYSSELNVNALELDDSALYLCASSSPGQGSYYGYTFGSGTRLTVV.

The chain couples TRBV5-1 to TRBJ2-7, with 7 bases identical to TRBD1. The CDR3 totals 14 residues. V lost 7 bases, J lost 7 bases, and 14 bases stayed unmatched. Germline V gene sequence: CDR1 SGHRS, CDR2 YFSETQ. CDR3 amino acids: CASASRDSSGEQYF. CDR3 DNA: TGCGCCAGCGCGAGCCGGGACAGTTCTGGAGAGCAGTACTTC.

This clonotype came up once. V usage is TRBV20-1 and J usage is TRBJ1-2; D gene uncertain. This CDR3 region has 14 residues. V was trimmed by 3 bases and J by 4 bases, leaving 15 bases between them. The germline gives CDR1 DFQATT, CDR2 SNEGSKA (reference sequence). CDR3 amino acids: CSARSGVGIYGYTF. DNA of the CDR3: TGCAGTGCTAGGAGTGGGGTGGGCATCTATGGCTACACCTTC.

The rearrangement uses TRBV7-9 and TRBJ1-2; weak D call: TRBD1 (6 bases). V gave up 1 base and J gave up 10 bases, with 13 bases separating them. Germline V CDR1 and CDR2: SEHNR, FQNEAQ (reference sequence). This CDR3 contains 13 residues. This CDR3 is CASSLGGQPDYTF. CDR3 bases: TGTGCCAGCAGCTTAGGGGGGCAGCCGGACTACACCTTC.

The chain's CDR3 is CSVGKLSSYNEQFF. DNA of the CDR3: TGCAGCGTTGGCAAGTTGAGCTCCTACAATGAGCAGTTCTTC. The chain is built from TRBV29-1 and TRBJ2-1; D uncertain. Germline CDR1 reads SQVTM; CDR2 reads ANQGSEA. CDR3 size: 14 residues. The V and J ends lost 4 bases and 0 bases respectively, with 10 bases between them.

CDR3 loop: CASSQAGLGAGELFF. The CDR3 nucleotides are TGCGCCAGCAGCCAAGCGGGTCTGGGCGCCGGGGAGCTGTTTTTT. This chain links TRBV4-1 with TRBJ2-2; D is unresolved. The germline V gene encodes CDR1 MGHRA and CDR2 YSYEKL. Trimming shortened V by 1 base and J by 6 bases, and 12 bases separated the two germline ends. The CDR3 has 15 residues.